Listed here are 26 T cell receptor delta chains from one sample, sequenced in a study of gamma-delta chains in newborns, infants, children. With CATT, TCRdb re-called clones from the reads. This sample yields approximately 3,800 delta-chain clones, of which less than 2.5% are seen a single time; approximately 8.5% belongs to the top ten. The sequencing input was blood. These receptor sequences come from a child who was a newborn, infant or young child, either healthy, febrile or measles-vaccinated (not recorded which).

Points on this clone: This likely traces to a read error, being one base from a far larger clone. The sample carries other DNA sequences with the same CDR3. The chain is built from TRDV2 and TRDJ3, with 10 nucleotides matching TRDD3. The CDR3 spans 18 residues. The V gene end was trimmed by 0 bases and the J gene end by 1 base; junction bases not matched to a gene: 2. CDR1 is GEAIGNYY, CDR2 EKD, per germline. The CDR3 reads CACDTAGGYSWDTRQMFF. CDR3 DNA sequence: TGTGCCTGTGACACCGCTGGGGGATATTCCTGGGACACCCGACAGATGTTTTTC.

Concerning this clone itself: A clone one base away is much larger, so this may be a read error. Within the sample, other DNA sequences also encode this same CDR3. Written as DNA, the CDR3 is TGCGCCTGTGACAGGGAAGCTCAAGCCTGGGACACCCGACAGATGTTTTTC. Protein product: CACDREAQAWDTRQMFF. The rearrangement uses TRDV2 and TRDJ3; the D is unclear. This CDR3 is 17 amino acids long. Germline loops: CDR1 GEAIGNYY, CDR2 EKD.

This clone was counted a few times. A far larger clone is off by one base, so a read error is likely. CDR3 residues: CACGTVGASGEQLFF. CDR3 DNA sequence: TGTGCCTGTGGCACCGTGGGGGCCTCGGGAGAACAACTCTTCTTT. The rearrangement uses TRDV2 and TRDJ2; D possibly corresponds to TRDD3 (6 bases). This CDR3 has 15 amino acids. Germline V gene lookup returns CDR1 GEAIGNYY and CDR2 EKD.

There are a few counts of this clone. J is TRDJ3 and V is TRDV2; TRDD3 agrees at 10 bases. The CDR3 runs to 19 residues. Trimming removed 3 bases from V and 1 base from J; junction bases left unmatched: 8. The germline V gene has CDR1 GEAIGNYY and CDR2 EKD. The chain's CDR3 is CACDPILGDGSWDTRQMFF. The CDR3 coding sequence is TGTGCCTGTGACCCCATACTGGGGGATGGGTCCTGGGACACCCGACAGATGTTTTTC.

This clone appeared a few times. The chain uses TRDV1 and TRDJ1; 9 positions match TRDD3. The germline V gene encodes CDR1 TSWWSYY and CDR2 QGS. V shed 0 bases, J shed 0 bases, and the junction held 11 bases outside the gene matches. The CDR3 has 19 amino acids. The chain's CDR3 is CALGELHWGTTWYTDKLIF. As DNA, the CDR3 is TGTGCTCTTGGGGAACTACACTGGGGGACAACCTGGTACACCGATAAACTCATCTTT.

Details on this clone: The junction departs from germline at one end; a sequencing error may be responsible. The V call is TRDV3, the J call TRDJ1; the match to TRDD3 covers 10 bases. Germline CDR1 TVYSNPD, CDR2 GDNSRS (reference sequence). This CDR3 region has 14 residues. CDR3: CAFSGGYGNDRLIF. The CDR3, as DNA: TGTGCCTTTTCTGGGGGATATGGGAACGATAGACTCATCTTT.

This clone turned up a few times. V is TRDV2 and J is TRDJ3, with D possibly TRDD3 on 5 matching bases. This CDR3 has 17 amino acids. Trimming left V 3 bases short and J 0 bases short, with 11 bases between. Germline assignment: CDR1 GEAIGNYY and CDR2 EKD. The CDR3: CACDPGSRSWDTRQMFF. The DNA for the CDR3 is TGTGCCTGTGACCCGGGGAGTCGCTCCTGGGACACCCGACAGATGTTTTTC.

The CDR3 protein is CACDTAGVPSSWDTRQMFF. The DNA of the CDR3 is TGTGCCTGTGACACCGCTGGGGTTCCCAGCTCCTGGGACACCCGACAGATGTTTTTC. V usage is TRDV2 and J usage is TRDJ3, with D maybe TRDD3 (6 bases). V shed 0 bases and J shed 0 bases, with 14 bases lying between them. Looked up from germline, CDR1 is GEAIGNYY and CDR2 is EKD. The CDR3 is 19 amino acids.

This clone was seen a few times. Germline is not matched at one junction end, which may reflect a read error. The chain carries TRDV2 and TRDJ3; 7 positions match TRDD3. The CDR3 contains 17 residues. Germline CDR1 reads GEAIGNYY; CDR2 reads EKD. The CDR3 here is CACDTTGASWDTRQMFF. As DNA, the CDR3 is TGTGCCTGCGACACTACTGGGGCCTCCTGGGACACCCGACAGATGTTTTTC.

Relative to its sample, this clone is medium-sized. The V and J genes are TRDV2 and TRDJ3, with 8 nucleotides matching TRDD3. Per germline, CDR1 GEAIGNYY and CDR2 EKD. V lost 0 bases, J lost 0 bases, and 15 bases stayed unmatched. The CDR3 sequence is 22 residues long. CDR3 in DNA: TGTGCCTGTGACACCGTCGAGACCTACTGGGGGCCGAGCTCCTGGGACACCCGACAGATGTTTTTC. It specifies CACDTVETYWGPSSWDTRQMFF.

By sample fraction, this clone is medium-sized. A read error may be the cause here, since a much bigger clone is one base away. At the DNA level, this CDR3 is encoded by other sequences in the same sample as well. This chain links TRDV2 with TRDJ1; 10 nucleotides line up with TRDD3. Germline assignment: CDR1 GEAIGNYY and CDR2 EKD. Trimming took 3 bases from V and 2 from J; bases not matched to a gene: 2. The CDR3 consists of 14 residues. DNA for the CDR3: TGTGCCTGTGACTTACTGGGGGATACCGATAAACTCATCTTT. Protein sequence: CACDLLGDTDKLIF.

With respect to this clone: One base away lies a much larger clone, so this may be a sequencing read error. The chain is built from TRDV2 and TRDJ3, with 7 bases matching TRDD3. Germline V gene sequence: CDR1 GEAIGNYY, CDR2 EKD. This CDR3 has 18 amino acids. This CDR3 is CACDILGSSSWDTRRMFF. The CDR3 bases are TGTGCCTGTGACATACTGGGGTCGAGCTCCTGGGACACCCGACGGATGTTTTTC.

Worth noting for this clone: A far larger clone is off by one base, so a read error is likely. The same CDR3 arises from other DNA sequences in this sample as well. The chain couples TRDV2 to TRDJ2; 8 bases match TRDD3. From germline, CDR1 is GEAIGNYY and CDR2 EKD. CDR3 size: 15 residues. As DNA, the CDR3 is TGTGCCTGTGACAGTTTGGGGGATTTGACAGCACAACTTTTCTTT. As protein: CACDSLGDLTAQLFF.

This clone was seen only a few times. A far larger clone lies a single base away; this is likely a read error. The same CDR3 also results from other DNA sequences found in this sample. The rearrangement joins TRDV2 to TRDJ2; 13 nucleotides match TRDD3. CDR1 is GEAIGNYY, CDR2 EKD, per germline. The CDR3 has 18 amino acids. V gave up 3 bases and J gave up 3 bases; unmatched junction bases: 9. DNA for the CDR3: TGTGCCTGTGACCCGGTACTGGGGGATACGCTCGTGACAGCACAACTCTTCTTT. Residues: CACDPVLGDTLVTAQLFF.

This clone was observed a few times. This could be a read error, since a much larger clone is one nucleotide away. Distinct nucleotide sequences in the sample also encode this CDR3. The chain combines TRDV2 with TRDJ1; 8 nucleotides align to TRDD3. J lost 0 bases, V lost 3 bases, and 17 bases had no gene match. The CDR3 runs to 19 residues. From germline, CDR1 is GEAIGNYY and CDR2 EKD. As DNA, the CDR3 is TGTGCCTGTGACTCCGTCGGACTACGGGGGATAGAGTACACCGATAAACTCATCTTT. It is translated as CACDSVGLRGIEYTDKLIF.

The chain couples TRDV2 to TRDJ3, with 11 bases lining up with TRDD3. The CDR3 contains 18 residues. With 3 bases clipped from V and 2 bases from J, the junction kept 5 bases outside the gene matches. The germline gives CDR1 GEAIGNYY, CDR2 EKD. Written as DNA, the CDR3 is TGTGCCTGTGACGCTGGGGGATACTCGGCCTGGGACACCCGACAGATGTTTTTC. This sequence encodes CACDAGGYSAWDTRQMFF.

This clone was observed a few times. Possible read error: a much larger clone is one base away. At the DNA level, this CDR3 is encoded by other sequences in the same sample as well. The rearrangement links TRDV2 to TRDJ1, with 7 bases that match TRDD3. CDR1 GEAIGNYY and CDR2 EKD come from the germline V gene. CDR3 length: 14 residues. V gave up 0 bases and J gave up 0 bases; unmatched junction bases: 0. CDR3 in DNA: TGTGCCTGTGACACCGGGGGATACACCGATAAACTCATCTTT. It encodes CACDTGGYTDKLIF.

Details on this clone: Other DNA sequences of this sample code for an identical CDR3. The chain recombines TRDV2 with TRDJ3; 12 bases fit TRDD3. This CDR3 contains 21 residues. CDR1 is GEAIGNYY, CDR2 EKD, per germline. V dropped 0 bases and J dropped 0; count of bases not matched to a gene: 8. In nucleotides, the CDR3 is TGTGCCTGTGACACCGTACTGGGGGATACAAGAAGCTCCTGGGACACCCGACAGATGTTTTTC. Amino acids: CACDTVLGDTRSSWDTRQMFF.

J is TRDJ3 and V is TRDV2, with 10 bases lining up with TRDD3. CDR1 and CDR2 from the germline V gene are GEAIGNYY and EKD. After removal of 0 bases from V and 0 bases from J, the junction contained 4 bases not matched to a gene. CDR3 length equals 19 residues. The CDR3 sequence: CACDTLSGGYSWDTRQMFF. CDR3 nucleotide sequence: TGTGCCTGTGACACCTTATCTGGGGGATACTCCTGGGACACCCGACAGATGTTTTTC.

This clone was seen a handful of times. A much larger clone lies one base from this, so it may be a read error. This sample includes further DNA sequences coding for the same CDR3. The rearrangement links TRDV2 to TRDJ1; 8 bases match TRDD3. After removal of 6 bases from V and 0 bases from J, the junction contained 5 bases not matched to a gene. The CDR3 contains 14 residues. In germline, CDR1 is GEAIGNYY, CDR2 EKD. CDR3 DNA: TGTGCCTGTAACCTACTGGGGGACACCGATAAACTCATCTTT. Residues: CACNLLGDTDKLIF.

About this clone itself: Relative to the germline gene, one junction end is altered; a read error may explain this. The rearrangement links TRDV1 to TRDJ1, with D perhaps assigned TRDD2 or TRDD3 (5 bases each). Germline CDR1 is TSWWSYY and CDR2 is QGS. CDR3 size: 17 residues. In DNA, the CDR3 is TGTGCTCTTGGGGAACGGGGGCTTCCCCAGGACACCGATAAGCTCATCTTT. This sequence encodes CALGERGLPQDTDKLIF.

By share of the sample, this clone is large. This same CDR3 is encoded by further DNA sequences in the sample. The J gene is TRDJ3, the V gene TRDV2; 12 nucleotides match TRDD3. Germline CDR1 is GEAIGNYY and CDR2 is EKD. The CDR3 totals 19 residues. V gave up 0 bases and J gave up 3 bases; unmatched junction bases: 5. CDR3 bases: TGTGCCTGTGACACCGGCTGGGGGATACGTCGCTGGGACACCCGACAGATGTTTTTC. Translating gives CACDTGWGIRRWDTRQMFF.

This chain links TRDV2 with TRDJ3; 12 bases fit TRDD3. The junction had 6 bases not matched to a gene; V was cut back by 1 base and J by 0 bases. This CDR3 has 20 residues. The germline V gene has CDR1 GEAIGNYY and CDR2 EKD. CDR3 amino acids: CACDTTGGYPSSWDTRQMFF. The CDR3 DNA reads as TGTGCCTGTGACACTACTGGGGGATACCCCAGCTCCTGGGACACCCGACAGATGTTTTTC.

This clone was seen only a few times. It may be a read error: a sequence one base away is much more abundant. DNA for the CDR3: TGTGCCTGTGACACTATCTGGGGGGCCCCCTCCTGGGACACCCGACAGATGTTTTTC. Its protein product is CACDTIWGAPSWDTRQMFF. This chain uses TRDV2 with TRDJ3; 7 bases map to TRDD3. Germline V gene data show CDR1 as GEAIGNYY and CDR2 as EKD. V lost 1 base to trimming and J lost 0 bases; unmatched junction nucleotides: 8. The CDR3 covers 19 residues.

The V and J genes are TRDV2 and TRDJ2; 13 bases map to TRDD3. The germline CDR1 and CDR2 sequences are GEAIGNYY and EKD. Trimming at V came to 3 bases and at J to 6 bases, leaving 6 bases not matched to a gene. The CDR3 has 16 amino acids. The DNA of the CDR3 is TGTGCCTGTGACTCCGTACTGGGGGATACGCCAGCACAACTCTTCTTT. This gives the protein CACDSVLGDTPAQLFF.

The V call is TRDV2, the J call TRDJ3, with 12 bases identical to TRDD3. V dropped 3 bases and J dropped 0; count of bases not matched to a gene: 2. From germline, CDR1 is GEAIGNYY and CDR2 EKD. CDR3 size: 18 residues. The CDR3 protein is CACDQLGDTSWDTRQMFF. Written as DNA, the CDR3 is TGTGCCTGTGACCAACTGGGGGATACCTCCTGGGACACCCGACAGATGTTTTTC.